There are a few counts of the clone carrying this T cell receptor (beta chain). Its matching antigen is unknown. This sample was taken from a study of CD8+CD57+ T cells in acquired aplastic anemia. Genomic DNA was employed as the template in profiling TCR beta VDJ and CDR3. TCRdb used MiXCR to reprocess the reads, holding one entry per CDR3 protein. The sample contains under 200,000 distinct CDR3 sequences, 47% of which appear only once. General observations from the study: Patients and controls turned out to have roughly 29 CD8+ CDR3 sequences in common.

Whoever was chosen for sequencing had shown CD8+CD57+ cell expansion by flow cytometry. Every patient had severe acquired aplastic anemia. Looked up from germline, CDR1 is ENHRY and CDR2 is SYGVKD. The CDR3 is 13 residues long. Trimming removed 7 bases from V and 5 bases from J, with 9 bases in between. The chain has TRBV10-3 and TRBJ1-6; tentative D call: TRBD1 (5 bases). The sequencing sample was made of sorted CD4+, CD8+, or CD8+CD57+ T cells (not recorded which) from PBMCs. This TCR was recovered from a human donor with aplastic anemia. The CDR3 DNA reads TGTGCCATCAAAGGCAGGGATAATTCACCCCTCCACTTT. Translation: CAIKGRDNSPLHF.